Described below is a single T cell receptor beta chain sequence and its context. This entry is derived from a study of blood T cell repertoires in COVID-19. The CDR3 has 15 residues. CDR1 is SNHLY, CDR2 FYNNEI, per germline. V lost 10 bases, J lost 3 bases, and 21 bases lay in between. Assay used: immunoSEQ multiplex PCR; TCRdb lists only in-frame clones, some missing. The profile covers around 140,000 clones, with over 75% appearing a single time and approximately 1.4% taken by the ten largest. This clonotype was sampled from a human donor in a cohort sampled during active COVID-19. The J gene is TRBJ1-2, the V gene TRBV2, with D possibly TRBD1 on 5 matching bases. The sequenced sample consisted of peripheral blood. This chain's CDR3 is CATRSAGGAHYGYTF. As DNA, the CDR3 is TGTGCCACCCGATCGGCCGGAGGGGCACACTATGGCTACACCTTC.